These 28 T cell receptor beta chains share one sample of origin, sequenced in a study of regulatory T cells in long-lasting Graves disease. Time point given: newly diagnosed GD, antithyroid drugs for less than 3 months. PBMC-extracted RNA yielded the TCR library. Arm-PCR of CDR3 regions with iRepertoire HTBI primers generated TCR beta libraries. TCRdb recomputed calls from the multiplex PCR reads with MiXCR, one row per CDR3 protein. This table holds a few hundred thousand distinct CDR3 sequences, around 15% found once. Another study also made use of these data, one on T cells in Graves' hyperthyroidism and ophthalmopathy.

Sequenced material: peripheral blood mononuclear cells (PBMCs), taken at new diagnosis, from a patient treated with antithyroid drugs. These receptors all come from a woman aged 18-29 years with Graves disease.

The chain employs TRBV5-1 and TRBJ2-1, with 10 bases fitting TRBD1. The CDR3 extends over 16 amino acids. The V and J ends lost 4 bases and 9 bases, in that order; junction bases with no gene match: 13. Per germline, CDR1 SGHRS and CDR2 YFSETQ. The CDR3 nucleotides read TGCGCCAGCAGCACACTAGGACAGGGGGGCTCGATTGAGCAGTTCTTC. It codes for CASSTLGQGGSIEQFF.

This clonotype was found a few times. The CDR3 end shows no conserved phenylalanine or tryptophan, and so a read error is likely. This rearrangement joins TRBV15 to TRBJ1-1; D call uncertain. Between the trimmed V and J ends, which lost 1 base and 0 bases, there was a span of 6 bases. From germline, CDR1 is LNHNV and CDR2 YYDKDF (reference sequence). This CDR3 region has 14 residues. The CDR3 DNA reads as TGTGCCACCAGCAGAGGACGGTTGAACACTGAAGCTTTCCTT. This codes for CATSRGRLNTEAFL.

This clonotype occurred many times. The chain links TRBV20-1 to TRBJ2-1, with 12 positions matching TRBD2. CDR1 is DFQATT, CDR2 SNEGSKA, per germline (reference sequence). J gave up 5 bases and V 1 base, and 0 bases lay outside the gene matches. This CDR3 is 14 amino acids long. The CDR3: CSARGTSGDNEQFF. As DNA, the CDR3 is TGCAGTGCTAGAGGGACTAGCGGGGACAATGAGCAGTTCTTC.

DNA for the CDR3: TGTGCCAGCAGCCAGAGGGGACTAGCGGGGGGGTCCTTGGCAGATACGCAGTATTTT. Translation: CASSQRGLAGGSLADTQYF. This chain connects TRBV4-2 to TRBJ2-3, with 16 bases identical to TRBD2. Looked up from germline, CDR1 is LGHNA and CDR2 is YNFKEQ. The length of the CDR3 is 19 residues. J was trimmed by 4 bases and V by 3 bases; bases with no gene match: 10.

This clonotype was observed at least ten times. This chain links TRBV12-3 or TRBV12-4 with TRBJ2-7; 10 bases fit TRBD1. Trimming cost V 5 bases and J 4 bases; bases outside gene matches: 5. This CDR3 is built from 14 residues. CDR3 region: CASSKTGGGYEQYF. The CDR3 DNA is TGTGCCAGCAGTAAGACAGGGGGCGGGTACGAGCAGTACTTC.

This clonotype was counted between two and nine times. The chain recombines TRBV7-9 with TRBJ1-2; a weak D match, TRBD1 (6 bases). The CDR3 totals 15 residues. V was pared by 5 bases and J by 8 bases, with 21 bases between. Germline assignment: CDR1 SEHNR and CDR2 FQNEAQ (reference sequence). For the CDR3, the DNA is TGTGCCAGCAGCACCTCCCCGGGAGAGGGGGACGGCTACACCTTC. It codes for CASSTSPGEGDGYTF.

This clonotype was counted ten times or more. V and J are TRBV20-1 and TRBJ1-4; 7 bases line up with TRBD1. The J segment lost 0 bases and the V segment lost 1 base, leaving 5 bases of the junction unmatched. CDR3 size: 16 residues. Germline V lookup: CDR1 DFQATT, CDR2 SNEGSKA (reference sequence). CDR3 sequence (DNA): TGCAGTGCTAGAGGAGTAGGGGGCGCAACTAATGAAAAACTGTTTTTT. It is translated as CSARGVGGATNEKLFF.

The rearrangement joins TRBV20-1 to TRBJ2-7, with 15 positions matching TRBD2. V was pared by 6 bases and J by 6 bases, with 6 bases of the junction left unmatched. Germline V gene lookup returns CDR1 DFQATT and CDR2 SNEGSKA (reference sequence). The CDR3 loop spans 14 amino acids. The CDR3 reads CSAPPGLAGGEQYF. DNA for the CDR3: TGCAGTGCACCCCCGGGACTAGCGGGAGGCGAGCAGTACTTC.

This clonotype came up many times. V gene TRBV28 combines with J gene TRBJ1-1; TRBD1 matches 11 bases. CDR1 and CDR2 from the germline V gene are MDHEN and SYDVKM. The CDR3 is 15 amino acids. Trimming at V came to 10 bases and at J to 3 bases, leaving 10 bases not matched to a gene. The CDR3, as DNA: TGTGCCACCGTATCCGTGGGACAGGGGGACACTGAAGCTTTCTTT. Its protein is CATVSVGQGDTEAFF.

This clonotype was found many times. This chain connects TRBV7-9 to TRBJ1-1; D may be TRBD1 (6 bases). This CDR3 has 17 residues. CDR1 and CDR2 (germline): SEHNR, FQNEAQ (reference sequence). Deletions cut 5 bases from V and 2 bases from J, with 21 bases between. CDR3 DNA: TGTGCCAGCAGCCTGGGGGCAACTGGGGTAAGAAACACTGAAGCTTTCTTT. It specifies CASSLGATGVRNTEAFF.

The sample holds many counts of this clonotype. Here the CDR3 DNA reads TGTGGGACTGGCTACACAGATACGCAGTATTTT. It specifies CGTGYTDTQYF. V usage is TRBV6-1 and J usage is TRBJ2-3; D is perhaps TRBD2 (5 bases). CDR3 length equals 11 residues. Germline V gene lookup returns CDR1 MNHNS and CDR2 SASEGT.

The V call is TRBV7-8, the J call TRBJ1-5; tentatively, D is TRBD1 (5 bases). The CDR3 is 17 residues long. V was clipped by 8 bases and J by 2 bases, with 22 bases between them. The germline V gene has CDR1 SGHVS and CDR2 FQNEAQ. In nucleotides, the CDR3 is TGTGCCAGCGACTGGACCGGGGCCCCCTCGGGCAATCAGCCCCAGCATTTT. The encoded protein is CASDWTGAPSGNQPQHF. Combining the CDR3 with reference TRBV7-8 and TRBJ1-5 gives the whole variable domain GAGVSQSPRYKVAKRGQDVALRCDPISGHVSLFWYQQALGQGPEFLTYFQNEAQLDKSGLPSDRFFAERPEGSVSTLKIQRTQQEDSAVYLCASDWTGAPSGNQPQHFGDGTRLSIL.

In its sample, this clonotype was seen many times. The J gene is TRBJ2-7, the V gene TRBV3-1; no reliable D call. This CDR3 comprises 13 residues. CDR1 and CDR2 from the germline V gene are LGHDT and YNNKEL (reference sequence). V lost 3 bases and J lost 4, with 10 bases in between. The CDR3 DNA follows: TGTGCCAGCAGCCAGGCAATTGTGTACGAGCAGTACTTC. It is translated as CASSQAIVYEQYF.

Of note for this clonotype: A far larger clone differs by one base, so this is likely a read error. Here the CDR3 reads CASSGAGYDEQFF. CDR3 DNA sequence: TGTGCCAGCAGTGGAGCGGGGTACGATGAGCAGTTCTTC. J is TRBJ2-1 and V is TRBV6-2 or TRBV6-3; 7 bases are a match to TRBD2. Per the germline V gene, CDR1 is MNHEY and CDR2 is SVGEGT. Unmatched junction bases numbered 6, after V lost 5 bases and J lost 8 bases. The CDR3 has 13 amino acids.

This clonotype was recorded at least ten times. The rearrangement joins TRBV30 to TRBJ2-1; 7 nucleotides match TRBD1. The CDR3 is 12 amino acids. J lost 8 bases, V lost 2 bases, and 3 bases had no gene match. Germline CDR1 GTSNPN, CDR2 SVGIG (reference sequence). CDR3 amino acids: CAWSTQGYEQFF. DNA for the CDR3: TGTGCCTGGAGTACACAGGGGTATGAGCAGTTCTTC.

This clonotype was detected only a few times. V is TRBV5-1 and J is TRBJ1-1, with D perhaps matching TRBD1 (5 bases). This CDR3 spans 15 amino acids. The V gene lost 0 bases and the J gene lost 4 bases, with 13 bases spanning the gap. Germline-derived CDR1 and CDR2 are SGHRS and YFSETQ. The CDR3 reads CASSLDGGPSTEAFF. In DNA, the CDR3 is TGCGCCAGCAGCTTGGATGGGGGTCCAAGCACTGAAGCTTTCTTT.

On this clonotype: A much larger clone differs from this one at a single base, so this may be a read error. This CDR3 reads CAWSRVGTEAFF. CDR3 DNA sequence: TGTGCCTGGAGTAGGGTCGGCACTGAAGCTTTCTTT. The chain recombines TRBV30 with TRBJ1-1; unclear D gene. The CDR3 spans 12 residues. Trimming left V 2 bases short and J 4 bases short, with 8 bases between. The V gene's germline CDR1 is GTSNPN and CDR2 SVGIG (reference sequence).

The genes are TRBV20-1 and TRBJ2-3; 7 bases align to TRBD1. Trimming cost V 1 base and J 3 bases; bases outside gene matches: 16. In germline, CDR1 is DFQATT, CDR2 SNEGSKA (reference sequence). The length of the CDR3 is 18 residues. This CDR3 reads CSARAIRDSRGRTDTQYF. The CDR3 DNA is TGCAGTGCTAGAGCAATCCGGGACAGCCGTGGAAGGACAGATACGCAGTATTTT.

This clonotype was observed at least ten times. The V gene is TRBV5-5, the J gene TRBJ1-4; TRBD1 might be the D (6 bases). Germline CDR1 reads SGHKS; CDR2 reads YYEKEE (reference sequence). Trimming removed 0 bases at V and 8 bases at J, with 14 bases between. CDR3 size: 15 residues. DNA of the CDR3: TGTGCCAGCAGCTTGGTGGGCAGGGGCGACGAAAAACTGTTTTTT. It codes for CASSLVGRGDEKLFF.

This clonotype was recorded a few times. The V and J genes are TRBV10-2 and TRBJ2-1, with D maybe TRBD1 (6 bases). V was cut by 7 bases and J by 5 bases, with 15 bases left in between. Germline values: CDR1 WSHSY, CDR2 SAAADI. There are 14 residues in the CDR3. The CDR3 reads CASMRRTENNEQFF. The CDR3 DNA is TGCGCCAGCATGAGGAGGACAGAGAACAATGAGCAGTTCTTC.

V gene TRBV7-9 combines with J gene TRBJ1-1; D is uncertain. The germline gives CDR1 SEHNR, CDR2 FQNEAQ (reference sequence). The CDR3 sequence is 13 residues long. Deletions cut 5 bases from V and 2 bases from J, with 9 bases between. CDR3: CASSPPENTEAFF. The CDR3 DNA reads as TGTGCCAGCAGCCCTCCAGAAAACACTGAAGCTTTCTTT. Complete variable domain (other parts from reference TRBV7-9 and TRBJ1-1): DTGVSQNPRHKITKRGQNVTFRCDPISEHNRLYWYRQTLGQGPEFLTYFQNEAQLEKSRLLSDRFSAERPKGSFSTLEIQRTEQGDSAMYLCASSPPENTEAFFGQGTRLTVV.

This clonotype was picked up many times. This chain joins TRBV6-2 or TRBV6-3 and TRBJ1-1; maybe TRBD1 (6 bases). Germline V lookup: CDR1 MNHEY, CDR2 SVGEGT. The V end lost 0 bases, the J end lost 5 bases, and 7 bases lay between the germline ends. The CDR3 spans 13 residues. The CDR3 is CASSYSTGTEAFF. Written as DNA, the CDR3 is TGTGCCAGCAGTTACTCTACAGGGACTGAAGCTTTCTTT.

As for this clonotype: This likely traces to a read error, being one base from a far larger clone. The V and J genes are TRBV11-2 and TRBJ2-4, with 8 bases lining up with TRBD2. V lost 5 bases to trimming and J lost 9 bases; unmatched junction nucleotides: 9. The CDR3 length is 14 residues. CDR1 and CDR2 (germline): SGHAT, FQNNGV. DNA of the CDR3: TGTGCCAGCAGCCTCGGACTAGCTAGCGCCATTCAGTACTTC. Residues: CASSLGLASAIQYF.

This clonotype has at least ten counts. V and J are TRBV28 and TRBJ2-1; tentative D call: TRBD1 (5 bases). Trimming removed 2 bases from V and 8 bases from J, with 16 bases in between. Germline loops: CDR1 MDHEN, CDR2 SYDVKM. This CDR3 spans 15 amino acids. Written as DNA, the CDR3 is TGTGCCAGCAGTTTACGCCAGGGATTTGATCATGAGCAGTTCTTC. Translating gives CASSLRQGFDHEQFF.

This clonotype was observed a handful of times. The chain carries TRBV11-3 and TRBJ2-1; D uncertain. The ends were cut back, 7 bases at V and 4 bases at J, with 11 bases in the middle. This CDR3 is built from 13 residues. From germline, CDR1 is SGHNT and CDR2 YENEEA. The CDR3, as DNA: TGTGCCAGCACGCGATCTACATACAATGAGCAGTTCTTC. It is translated as CASTRSTYNEQFF.

This clonotype was observed a handful of times. This chain joins TRBV15 and TRBJ2-3, with D perhaps given as TRBD1 or TRBD2 (6 bases each). Germline V gene data show CDR1 as LNHNV and CDR2 as YYDKDF (reference sequence). CDR3 length: 16 amino acids. Deletions cut 0 bases from V and 4 bases from J, with 14 bases between. The DNA for the CDR3 is TGTGCCACCAGCAGAGATCACGGGGGCCGGGCAGATACGCAGTATTTT. It is translated as CATSRDHGGRADTQYF.

This clonotype was picked up many times. The gene calls are TRBV12-3 or TRBV12-4 and TRBJ2-2; D is unclear. This CDR3 contains 15 residues. V gave up 3 bases and J gave up 6 bases, with 14 bases separating them. The CDR3 DNA reads as TGTGCCAGCAGTTTTAGGCGGATAAACGCCGGGGAGCTGTTTTTT. Translated: CASSFRRINAGELFF.

Points on this clonotype: A clone one base away is much larger, so this may be a read error. The chain has TRBV2 and TRBJ2-1, with a possible D match to TRBD1 (5 bases). The CDR3 contains 13 residues. V shed 10 bases and J shed 8 bases, with 18 bases lying between them. Germline V gene sequence: CDR1 SNHLY, CDR2 FYNNEI. CDR3 sequence (DNA): TGTGCCATCCCCGGTGTGGGGCGCTATGAGCAGTTCTTC. This sequence encodes CAIPGVGRYEQFF.